These T cell receptor beta chains were read from a single sample in a study of response to subunit inactivated influenza vaccine. One entry per CDR3 protein results from TCRdb running MiXCR on the RT-PCR reads. The sample carries 500,000 to 750,000 distinct CDR3 sequences, around 15% recorded once. Sequenced material: PBMCs from blood, taken 11 to 12 days after vaccination. These receptors were collected from a man in his fifties or sixties who received an inactivated influenza vaccine. CDR3s include the opening cysteine and the closing phenylalanine or tryptophan. A D gene is named only where the DNA matches it firmly. Size values are once, few and many counts, or a class for expanded clones, and some rows have none.

J gene: TRBJ1-1
D gene: NA
clone size: many
V gene: TRBV12-3/TRBV12-4
CDR3 protein: CASSFTGRNTEAFF

J gene: TRBJ2-2
D gene: NA
clone size: many
V gene: TRBV7-2
CDR3 protein: CASSLHAANTGELFF

J gene: TRBJ2-3
D gene: TRBD2
clone size: NA
V gene: TRBV12-3/TRBV12-4
CDR3 protein: CASSLGASGRTDTQYF

J gene: TRBJ2-2
D gene: NA
clone size: many
V gene: TRBV6-4
CDR3 protein: CASSGAPGTGELFF

J gene: TRBJ2-6
D gene: TRBD1
clone size: NA
V gene: TRBV20-1
CDR3 protein: CSARDPRTGGGDGANVLTF

J gene: TRBJ2-7
D gene: TRBD1
clone size: NA
V gene: TRBV5-1
CDR3 protein: CASSLGRDSLSSPFYEQYF

J gene: TRBJ2-2
D gene: TRBD1
clone size: NA
V gene: TRBV30
CDR3 protein: CACVPGQGATGELFF

J gene: TRBJ2-1
D gene: TRBD2
clone size: NA
V gene: TRBV4-1
CDR3 protein: CASSQGGGERPYNEQFF

J gene: TRBJ2-7
D gene: NA
clone size: few
V gene: TRBV29-1
CDR3 protein: CSVEDRRESTYEQYF

J gene: TRBJ2-2
D gene: NA
clone size: NA
V gene: TRBV24-1
CDR3 protein: CATSDYATGGIGELFF

J gene: TRBJ2-7
D gene: NA
clone size: few
V gene: TRBV7-9
CDR3 protein: CASTLMAGAREQYF

J gene: TRBJ2-7
D gene: NA
clone size: NA
V gene: TRBV5-4
CDR3 protein: CASSLDIGGEQYF

J gene: TRBJ2-7
D gene: NA
clone size: few
V gene: TRBV20-1
CDR3 protein: CSARDRDISYEQYF

J gene: TRBJ2-1
D gene: NA
clone size: few
V gene: TRBV24-1
CDR3 protein: CATSDPGRNEQFF

J gene: TRBJ2-5
D gene: TRBD1
clone size: NA
V gene: TRBV20-1
CDR3 protein: CSARAMGTGQEETQYF

J gene: TRBJ2-3
D gene: TRBD1
clone size: NA
V gene: TRBV5-1
CDR3 protein: CASSWIGDRRPSSTDTQYF

J gene: TRBJ2-1
D gene: TRBD2
clone size: NA
V gene: TRBV24-1
CDR3 protein: CATSDFVSGGQNEQFF

J gene: TRBJ2-6
D gene: NA
clone size: NA
V gene: TRBV6-2/TRBV6-3
CDR3 protein: CVSALRGANVLTF

J gene: TRBJ1-2
D gene: NA
clone size: few
V gene: TRBV12-3/TRBV12-4
CDR3 protein: CASGLRVGNYGYTF

J gene: TRBJ1-1
D gene: NA
clone size: NA
V gene: TRBV5-4
CDR3 protein: CASSGGGTEAFF

J gene: TRBJ1-2
D gene: NA
clone size: many
V gene: TRBV7-9
CDR3 protein: CASSMYRAVYGYTF

J gene: TRBJ2-1
D gene: TRBD2
clone size: NA
V gene: TRBV20-1
CDR3 protein: CSASQGLAGVEQFF

J gene: TRBJ1-2
D gene: NA
clone size: few
V gene: TRBV7-9
CDR3 protein: CASSLVGSGVEGYTF

J gene: TRBJ2-1
D gene: TRBD2
clone size: few
V gene: TRBV4-1
CDR3 protein: CASSQDLTSGGSVF

J gene: TRBJ2-2
D gene: NA
clone size: few
V gene: TRBV10-3
CDR3 protein: CAISSTTNTGELFF

J gene: TRBJ1-1
D gene: TRBD1
clone size: few
V gene: TRBV30
CDR3 protein: CAWSPQGAGTEAFF

J gene: TRBJ2-3
D gene: NA
clone size: few
V gene: TRBV12-3/TRBV12-4
CDR3 protein: CASSLDYTQYF

J gene: TRBJ1-4
D gene: NA
clone size: NA
V gene: TRBV2
CDR3 protein: CASTSGGGDREKLFF

J gene: TRBJ2-7
D gene: NA
clone size: few
V gene: TRBV4-2
CDR3 protein: CASAIARGPSYEQYF

J gene: TRBJ2-7
D gene: NA
clone size: NA
V gene: TRBV29-1
CDR3 protein: CSVYFRNEQYF

J gene: TRBJ2-3
D gene: TRBD2
clone size: few
V gene: TRBV5-1
CDR3 protein: CASRPGTSGRGTDTQYF

J gene: TRBJ2-3
D gene: NA
clone size: NA
V gene: TRBV10-3
CDR3 protein: CAISANTAGTDTQYF

J gene: TRBJ1-5
D gene: TRBD1
clone size: NA
V gene: TRBV6-2/TRBV6-3
CDR3 protein: CASSSDRARNQPQHF

J gene: TRBJ2-3
D gene: TRBD2
clone size: NA
V gene: TRBV7-8
CDR3 protein: CASTLAGGNTQYF

J gene: TRBJ2-7
D gene: NA
clone size: many
V gene: TRBV30
CDR3 protein: CAGGRSSYEQYF

J gene: TRBJ1-1
D gene: NA
clone size: few
V gene: TRBV7-9
CDR3 protein: CASSLVGRRTEAFF

J gene: TRBJ1-2
D gene: TRBD1
clone size: NA
V gene: TRBV29-1
CDR3 protein: CSVAGTGGGYGYTF

J gene: TRBJ2-5
D gene: NA
clone size: NA
V gene: TRBV14
CDR3 protein: CASSHAETQYF

J gene: TRBJ2-1
D gene: TRBD2
clone size: NA
V gene: TRBV18
CDR3 protein: CASSRLAGANEQFF

J gene: TRBJ2-1
D gene: NA
clone size: NA
V gene: TRBV12-3/TRBV12-4
CDR3 protein: CASSKDISQFF

J gene: TRBJ2-7
D gene: NA
clone size: NA
V gene: TRBV29-1
CDR3 protein: CSVEFAEETYEQYF

J gene: TRBJ2-1
D gene: NA
clone size: NA
V gene: TRBV7-9
CDR3 protein: CASSRGSHEQFF

J gene: TRBJ1-1
D gene: NA
clone size: few
V gene: TRBV10-3
CDR3 protein: CAISGDSAGAYTEAFF

J gene: TRBJ2-1
D gene: NA
clone size: few
V gene: TRBV24-1
CDR3 protein: CATSDSQTSYNNEQFF

J gene: TRBJ2-7
D gene: NA
clone size: many
V gene: TRBV7-9
CDR3 protein: CASSLEQGWNEQYF

J gene: TRBJ2-7
D gene: TRBD2
clone size: NA
V gene: TRBV29-1
CDR3 protein: CSVAKRLASDEQYF

J gene: TRBJ2-7
D gene: NA
clone size: few
V gene: TRBV7-8
CDR3 protein: CASSLATGIQEQYF

J gene: TRBJ2-2
D gene: NA
clone size: few
V gene: TRBV6-2/TRBV6-3
CDR3 protein: CASSYGAELFF

J gene: TRBJ2-5
D gene: TRBD2
clone size: NA
V gene: TRBV4-1
CDR3 protein: CASSERTSGSFPTETQYF

J gene: TRBJ1-3
D gene: TRBD1
clone size: NA
V gene: TRBV27
CDR3 protein: CASTRQGASGNTIYF

J gene: TRBJ1-2
D gene: TRBD1
clone size: NA
V gene: TRBV5-6
CDR3 protein: CASSFGQGVYGYTF

J gene: TRBJ1-5
D gene: NA
clone size: many
V gene: TRBV10-3
CDR3 protein: CAISGGEVIHF

J gene: TRBJ2-7
D gene: NA
clone size: NA
V gene: TRBV29-1
CDR3 protein: CSVVMGSYEQYF

J gene: TRBJ2-3
D gene: NA
clone size: NA
V gene: TRBV7-9
CDR3 protein: CASSFGRDTDTQYF

J gene: TRBJ1-1
D gene: TRBD1
clone size: NA
V gene: TRBV4-3
CDR3 protein: CASSHRGQGRVNTEAFF